The 29 T cell receptor beta chains below all came from one sample that was sequenced in a study of blood T cell repertoires in COVID-19. Some clones are missing from TCRdb's copy, which holds only in-frame ones; the method was immunoSEQ multiplex PCR. The sample holds fewer than 300,000 clones, 80% to 85% seen once. The sample taken for sequencing was peripheral blood. These receptors all stem from an older woman with active or convalescent COVID-19.

V and J are TRBV7-9 and TRBJ1-2; the D is unclear. Looked up from germline, CDR1 is SEHNR and CDR2 is FQNEAQ (reference sequence). Trimming took off 0 bases at V and 4 bases at J, with 12 bases between the two ends. CDR3 length equals 15 residues. CDR3 in DNA: TGTGCCAGCAGCTTAGCGCTTGGCGGTTCCTATGGCTACACCTTC. Encoded protein: CASSLALGGSYGYTF.

The chain carries TRBV7-2 and TRBJ2-3, with a possible D match to TRBD2 (6 bases). CDR1 is SGHTA, CDR2 FQGNSA, per germline. V shed 1 base and J shed 1 base, with 12 bases lying between them. The CDR3 contains 16 residues. The CDR3 here is CASSLDLGGGTDTQYF. Written as DNA, the CDR3 is TGTGCCAGCAGCTTAGATCTGGGCGGGGGCACAGATACGCAGTATTTT.

V usage is TRBV7-8 and J usage is TRBJ1-4, with TRBD1 matching over 7 bases. Losses at the gene ends were 4 bases for V and 8 bases for J; bases not matched to a gene: 10. There are 15 residues in the CDR3. Germline V gene sequence: CDR1 SGHVS, CDR2 FQNEAQ. The CDR3 coding sequence is TGTGCCAGCAGCTGGAATACAGGGGTGGAAGAAAAACTGTTTTTT. Translated: CASSWNTGVEEKLFF.

The CDR3 nucleotides read TGCGCCAGCAGCGACGGGAATCAGCCCCAGCATTTT. Protein: CASSDGNQPQHF. The gene calls are TRBV5-1 and TRBJ1-5; D ambiguous. V lost 4 bases, J lost 4 bases, and 6 bases lay in between. The CDR3 runs 12 residues. Germline V gene data show CDR1 as SGHRS and CDR2 as YFSETQ.

About this clone: Other DNA sequences in the same sample also yield this CDR3. This chain links TRBV18 with TRBJ1-1, with 7 nucleotides matching TRBD1. V lost 2 bases, J lost 2 bases, and 2 bases stayed unmatched. Germline V gene lookup returns CDR1 KGHSH and CDR2 LQKENI. This CDR3 is 14 amino acids long. DNA for the CDR3: TGTGCCAGCTCACCAAACAGGGGTAACACTGAAGCTTTCTTT. Protein sequence: CASSPNRGNTEAFF.

This chain connects TRBV28 to TRBJ2-3; 9 positions agree with TRBD1. CDR1 and CDR2 from the germline V gene are MDHEN and SYDVKM. V lost 6 bases and J lost 9; bases outside the gene matches: 16. The CDR3 covers 16 residues. This CDR3 reads CASSRSGTGSRQTQYF. The CDR3, as DNA: TGTGCCAGCAGCCGAAGCGGGACAGGGTCCCGGCAGACGCAGTATTTT.

The chain links TRBV2 to TRBJ1-1, with a weak D call TRBD1 (6 bases). The CDR3 loop spans 14 amino acids. The V gene's germline CDR1 is SNHLY and CDR2 FYNNEI. The germline V and J ends were trimmed by 5 bases and 4 bases, with 14 bases remaining between them. The CDR3 loop reads CASSTQGGGTEAFF. The CDR3 DNA follows: TGTGCCAGCAGTACACAGGGTGGCGGCACTGAAGCTTTCTTT.

This clone was picked up one time. The J gene is TRBJ1-4, the V gene TRBV19; D gene unclear. CDR1 and CDR2 from the germline V gene are LNHDA and SQIVND (reference sequence). The CDR3 is 14 residues long. The V and J ends lost 3 bases and 3 bases respectively, with 8 bases between them. The CDR3, as DNA: TGTGCCAGTAGTATTGGAGAAGCTAATGAAAAACTGTTTTTT. It encodes CASSIGEANEKLFF.

The genes are TRBV7-9 and TRBJ2-1; 9 bases fit TRBD1. The CDR3 spans 17 residues. The germline V gene encodes CDR1 SEHNR and CDR2 FQNEAQ (reference sequence). The J segment lost 4 bases and the V segment lost 5 bases, leaving 12 bases of the junction unmatched. CDR3 protein: CASSPLSTGGRYNEQFF. Here the CDR3 DNA reads TGTGCCAGCAGCCCCCTCAGCACAGGGGGCAGATACAATGAGCAGTTCTTC.

The chain combines TRBV9 with TRBJ2-1, with 10 nucleotides matching TRBD1. The ends lost 4 bases at V and 2 bases at J; junction bases unmatched: 3. CDR1 is SGDLS and CDR2 is YYNGEE in the germline V gene. The CDR3 contains 15 residues. The CDR3 nucleotides read TGTGCCAGCAGCTCGGGACAGGGGACCTACAATGAGCAGTTCTTC. Protein: CASSSGQGTYNEQFF.

The chain couples TRBV7-9 to TRBJ2-7; 8 nucleotides align to TRBD2. CDR3 size: 15 residues. J was trimmed by 0 bases and V by 5 bases; bases with no gene match: 6. Germline V lookup: CDR1 SEHNR, CDR2 FQNEAQ (reference sequence). The CDR3, as DNA: TGTGCCAGCAGCCCCCCGGCGGGGGGCTCCTACGAGCAGTACTTC. Protein sequence: CASSPPAGGSYEQYF.

The rearrangement uses TRBV6-5 and TRBJ1-5, with unresolved D. Germline loops: CDR1 MNHEY, CDR2 SVGAGI. The length of the CDR3 is 14 residues. V was cut by 7 bases and J by 0 bases, with 10 bases left in between. CDR3 bases: TGTGCCAGCAACACGGGAATTAGCAATCAGCCCCAGCATTTT. The encoded protein is CASNTGISNQPQHF.

V gene TRBV6-5 combines with J gene TRBJ1-1; D is ambiguous. With 4 bases removed from V and 1 base from J, the gap between germline ends came to 7 bases. This CDR3 contains 13 residues. Per the germline V gene, CDR1 is MNHEY and CDR2 is SVGAGI. The chain's CDR3 is CASSSQSNTEAFF. Written as DNA, the CDR3 is TGTGCCAGCAGTTCCCAGTCGAACACTGAAGCTTTCTTT.

This chain joins TRBV7-2 and TRBJ2-7, with D maybe TRBD2 (5 bases). Per the germline V gene, CDR1 is SGHTA and CDR2 is FQGNSA. The CDR3 has 14 residues. Deletions cut 7 bases from V and 6 bases from J, with 19 bases between. For the CDR3, the DNA is TGTGCCAGCACCCGACTGAACGGAGGAGGCGAGCAGTACTTC. Its protein product is CASTRLNGGGEQYF.

The chain uses TRBV7-9 and TRBJ1-1, with no clear D. CDR1 is SEHNR, CDR2 FQNEAQ, per germline (reference sequence). The CDR3 extends over 15 amino acids. V lost 1 base and J lost 1, with 10 bases in between. The CDR3 sequence is CASSLVEVSNTEAFF. As DNA, the CDR3 is TGTGCCAGCAGCTTAGTTGAGGTGTCGAACACTGAAGCTTTCTTT.

V is TRBV2 and J is TRBJ2-5, with D perhaps matching TRBD2 (6 bases). There are 16 residues in the CDR3. Germline V lookup: CDR1 SNHLY, CDR2 FYNNEI. Deletions cut 1 base from V and 4 bases from J, with 16 bases between. This chain's CDR3 is CASSEGGVERGETQYF. CDR3 coding DNA: TGTGCCAGCAGTGAAGGGGGGGTTGAGAGGGGAGAGACCCAGTACTTC.

The chain has TRBV28 and TRBJ1-3; D ambiguous. Trimming removed 10 bases at V and 0 bases at J, with 13 bases between. CDR3 length equals 14 residues. The germline gives CDR1 MDHEN, CDR2 SYDVKM. The CDR3 reads CATGGGHSGNTIYF. CDR3 DNA sequence: TGTGCCACCGGTGGAGGGCACTCTGGAAACACCATATATTTT.

J is TRBJ1-3 and V is TRBV7-9; TRBD1 aligns across 7 bases. This CDR3 comprises 15 residues. Germline trimming cut 5 bases from V and 2 bases from J; bases unmatched to any gene: 6. In germline, CDR1 is SEHNR, CDR2 FQNEAQ (reference sequence). In nucleotides, the CDR3 is TGTGCCAGCAGCCGGGCCGGGACAGCTGGAAACACCATATATTTT. Protein sequence: CASSRAGTAGNTIYF. Full variable domain (remainder filled in from reference TRBV7-9 and TRBJ1-3): DTGVSQNPRHKITKRGQNVTFRCDPISEHNRLYWYRQTLGQGPEFLTYFQNEAQLEKSRLLSDRFSAERPKGSFSTLEIQRTEQGDSAMYLCASSRAGTAGNTIYFGEGSWLTVV.

The rearrangement uses TRBV4-1 and TRBJ1-1, with TRBD1 identical over 7 bases. Trimming took 3 bases from V and 7 from J; bases not matched to a gene: 5. The CDR3 sequence is 13 residues long. Germline lookup yields CDR1 MGHRA and CDR2 YSYEKL. DNA of the CDR3: TGCGCCAGCAGCCACTTAGGACAGGATGAAGCTTTCTTT. This gives the protein CASSHLGQDEAFF.

V gene TRBV9 combines with J gene TRBJ2-2, with 13 bases that match TRBD2. V shed 1 base, J shed 7 bases, and the junction held 4 bases outside the gene matches. Germline CDR1 is SGDLS and CDR2 is YYNGEE. This CDR3 spans 16 amino acids. The CDR3 sequence is CASSVRLAGGIGELFF. The CDR3 region has the DNA TGTGCCAGCAGCGTACGACTAGCGGGGGGAATCGGGGAGCTGTTTTTT.

The chain uses TRBV5-5 and TRBJ1-1, with 7 bases matching TRBD1. CDR3 length equals 15 residues. Germline CDR1 SGHKS, CDR2 YYEKEE (reference sequence). The junction had 8 bases not matched to a gene; V was cut back by 4 bases and J by 2 bases. CDR3 DNA: TGTGCCAGCAGCACCGGGGACAGATTTAACACTGAAGCTTTCTTT. It translates to CASSTGDRFNTEAFF. Variable domain in full (rest from reference TRBV5-5 and TRBJ1-1): DAGVTQSPTHLIKTRGQQVTLRCSPISGHKSVSWYQQVLGQGPQFIFQYYEKEERGRGNFPDRFSARQFPNYSSELNVNALLLGDSALYLCASSTGDRFNTEAFFGQGTRLTVV.

The chain couples TRBV6-1 to TRBJ1-2; weak D call: TRBD1 (5 bases). CDR3 size: 12 residues. V shed 3 bases and J shed 8 bases, with 10 bases lying between them. Germline CDR1 is MNHNS and CDR2 is SASEGT. CDR3 coding DNA: TGTGCCAGCAGTGAGACAGAGTTCGGCTACACCTTC. Its translation: CASSETEFGYTF.

The count of this clone is one. This chain uses TRBV9 with TRBJ2-1; 7 bases match TRBD1. The CDR3 covers 14 residues. Trimming removed 4 bases from V and 5 bases from J; junction bases left unmatched: 6. Germline CDR1 reads SGDLS; CDR2 reads YYNGEE. In DNA, the CDR3 is TGTGCCAGCAGCTTTGGGGGACAGAACAATGAGCAGTTCTTC. This gives the protein CASSFGGQNNEQFF.

The chain combines TRBV5-1 with TRBJ2-2; 12 bases line up with TRBD2. This CDR3 is 18 amino acids long. CDR1 and CDR2 from the germline V gene are SGHRS and YFSETQ. With 4 bases clipped from V and 4 bases from J, the junction kept 11 bases outside the gene matches. The CDR3 coding sequence is TGCGCCAGCAGCGGCCTTCTAGCGGGGGGGCGCGTCACCGGGGAGCTGTTTTTT. It codes for CASSGLLAGGRVTGELFF. The full variable domain, in which reference TRBV5-1 and TRBJ2-2 provide the parts outside the CDR3, is KAGVTQTPRYLIKTRGQQVTLSCSPISGHRSVSWYQQTPGQGLQFLFEYFSETQRNKGNFPGRFSGRQFSNSRSEMNVSTLELGDSALYLCASSGLLAGGRVTGELFFGEGSRLTVL.

This chain uses TRBV3-1 (or the pseudogene TRBV3-2) with TRBJ1-2, with TRBD1 identical over 8 bases. Trimming removed 0 bases from V and 9 bases from J; junction bases left unmatched: 6. Germline V gives CDR1 LGHDT, CDR2 YNNKEL (reference sequence). CDR3 size: 14 residues. CDR3 sequence reads: CASSQDQGASRYTF. The CDR3, as DNA: TGTGCCAGCAGCCAAGATCAGGGGGCGAGTCGCTACACCTTC.

The chain is built from TRBV21-1 and TRBJ1-2; the table's D call, TRBD1, has no DNA check behind it. TRBV21-1 is a recognized pseudogene. The CDR3 spans 13 residues. For the CDR3, the DNA is TGTGCCAGCAGGTGTAGGTCAGGGGGAGGCTACACCTTC. This sequence encodes CASRCRSGGGYTF.

The V call is TRBV5-1, the J call TRBJ2-1; D perhaps matches TRBD2 (7 bases). In germline, CDR1 is SGHRS, CDR2 YFSETQ. The V gene lost 5 bases and the J gene lost 6 bases, with 18 bases spanning the gap. This CDR3 is built from 15 residues. The CDR3 sequence: CASSRGGGQINEQFF. CDR3 nucleotide sequence: TGCGCCAGCAGTAGGGGCGGGGGCCAAATCAATGAGCAGTTCTTC.

J is TRBJ2-7 and V is TRBV27; a weak D match, TRBD1 (5 bases). The CDR3 consists of 15 residues. CDR1 and CDR2 (germline): MNHEY, SMNVEV (reference sequence). V was clipped by 3 bases and J by 4 bases, with 16 bases between them. The CDR3 sequence: CASSFQGRVLYEQYF. CDR3 DNA: TGTGCCAGCAGTTTCCAGGGAAGGGTTCTTTACGAGCAGTACTTC.

J is TRBJ1-2 and V is TRBV27; TRBD1 matches at 10 bases. J gave up 8 bases and V 5 bases, and 2 bases lay outside the gene matches. The CDR3 has 12 residues. CDR1 MNHEY and CDR2 SMNVEV come from the germline V gene (reference sequence). For the CDR3, the DNA is TGTGCCAGCAGTCCGACAGGGGGCGGCTACACCTTC. This encodes CASSPTGGGYTF.